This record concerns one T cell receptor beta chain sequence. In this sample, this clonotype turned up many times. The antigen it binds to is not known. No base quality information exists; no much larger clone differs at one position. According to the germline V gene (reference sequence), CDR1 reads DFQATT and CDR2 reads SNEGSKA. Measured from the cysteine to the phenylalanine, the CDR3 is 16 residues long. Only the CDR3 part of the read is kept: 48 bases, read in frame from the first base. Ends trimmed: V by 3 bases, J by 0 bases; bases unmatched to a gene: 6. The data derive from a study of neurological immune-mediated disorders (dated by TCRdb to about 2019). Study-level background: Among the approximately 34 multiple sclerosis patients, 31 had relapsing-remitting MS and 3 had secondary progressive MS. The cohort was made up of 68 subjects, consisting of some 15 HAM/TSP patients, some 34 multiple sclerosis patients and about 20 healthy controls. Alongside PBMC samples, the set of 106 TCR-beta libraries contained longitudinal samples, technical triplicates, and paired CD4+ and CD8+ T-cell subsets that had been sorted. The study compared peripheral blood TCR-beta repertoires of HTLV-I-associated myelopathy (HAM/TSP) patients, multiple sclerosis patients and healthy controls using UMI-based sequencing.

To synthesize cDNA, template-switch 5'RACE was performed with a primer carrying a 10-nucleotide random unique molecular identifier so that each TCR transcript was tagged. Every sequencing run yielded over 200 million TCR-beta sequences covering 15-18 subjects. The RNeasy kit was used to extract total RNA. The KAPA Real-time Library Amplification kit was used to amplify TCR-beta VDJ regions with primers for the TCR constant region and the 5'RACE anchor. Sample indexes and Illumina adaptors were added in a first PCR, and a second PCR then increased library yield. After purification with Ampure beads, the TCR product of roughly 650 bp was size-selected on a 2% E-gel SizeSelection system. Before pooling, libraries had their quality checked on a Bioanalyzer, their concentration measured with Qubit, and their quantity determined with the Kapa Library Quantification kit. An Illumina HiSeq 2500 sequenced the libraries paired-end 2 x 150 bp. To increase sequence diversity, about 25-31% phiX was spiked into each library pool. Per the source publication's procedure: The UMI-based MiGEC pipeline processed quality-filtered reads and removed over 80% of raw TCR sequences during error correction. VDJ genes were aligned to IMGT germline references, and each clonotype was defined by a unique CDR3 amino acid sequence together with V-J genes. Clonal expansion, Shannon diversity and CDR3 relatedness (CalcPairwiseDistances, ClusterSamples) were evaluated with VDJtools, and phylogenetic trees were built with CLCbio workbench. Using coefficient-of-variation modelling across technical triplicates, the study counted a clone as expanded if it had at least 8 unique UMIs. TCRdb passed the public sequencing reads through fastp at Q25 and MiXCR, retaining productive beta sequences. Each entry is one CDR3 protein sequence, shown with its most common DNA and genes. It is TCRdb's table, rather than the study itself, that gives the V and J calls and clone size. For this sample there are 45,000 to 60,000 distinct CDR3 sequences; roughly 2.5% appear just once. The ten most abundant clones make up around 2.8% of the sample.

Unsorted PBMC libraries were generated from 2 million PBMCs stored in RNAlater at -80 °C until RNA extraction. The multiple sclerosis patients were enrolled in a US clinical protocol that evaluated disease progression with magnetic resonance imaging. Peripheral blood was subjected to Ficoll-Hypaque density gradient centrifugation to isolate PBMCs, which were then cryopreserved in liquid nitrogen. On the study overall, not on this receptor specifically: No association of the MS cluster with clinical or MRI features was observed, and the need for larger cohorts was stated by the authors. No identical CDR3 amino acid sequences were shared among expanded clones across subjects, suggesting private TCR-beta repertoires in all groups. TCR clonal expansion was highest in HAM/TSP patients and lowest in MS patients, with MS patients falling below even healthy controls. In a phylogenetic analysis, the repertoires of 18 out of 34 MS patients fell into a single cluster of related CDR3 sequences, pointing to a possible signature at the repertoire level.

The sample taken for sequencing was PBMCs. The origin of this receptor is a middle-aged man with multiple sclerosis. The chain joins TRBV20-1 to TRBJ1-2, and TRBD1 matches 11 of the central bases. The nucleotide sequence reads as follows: TGCAGTGCTAGGGACAGGGGGCTAACTACTAACTATGGCTACACCTTC. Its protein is CSARDRGLTTNYGYTF.